One sample yielded the 24 T cell receptor beta chains listed below, sequenced in a study of lymphopenia after photon versus proton radiotherapy. Data came from immunoSEQ multiplex PCR; TCRdb stores just in-frame clones and leaves some out. The sample lists tens of thousands of clones, roughly 90% occurring once. Sequencing used peripheral blood, obtained from a patient treated with photon-based radiotherapy. These receptors were taken from a woman aged 70-85 years with pancreatic cancer.

The gene calls are TRBV5-5 and TRBJ2-7; D is undetermined. The CDR3 is made up of 15 amino acids. V was cut by 0 bases and J by 2 bases, with 12 bases left in between. Germline values: CDR1 SGHKS, CDR2 YYEKEE (reference sequence). The CDR3 sequence is CASSLGGQAPYEQYF. In DNA, the CDR3 is TGTGCCAGCAGCTTGGGTGGCCAGGCCCCCTACGAGCAGTACTTC.

The chain employs TRBV29-1 and TRBJ2-7; 7 bases are shared with TRBD1. Germline V gene lookup returns CDR1 SQVTM and CDR2 ANQGSEA. Unmatched junction bases numbered 9, after V lost 7 bases and J lost 3 bases. The CDR3 runs to 13 residues. The CDR3: CSARDRVGYEQYF. CDR3 DNA: TGCAGCGCCAGAGACAGGGTTGGCTACGAGCAGTACTTC.

The chain has TRBV19 and TRBJ1-1; D is possibly TRBD1 (5 bases). CDR1 is LNHDA and CDR2 is SQIVND in the germline V gene (reference sequence). This CDR3 has 15 residues. Trimming took off 2 bases at V and 4 bases at J, with 14 bases between the two ends. The CDR3 protein is CASSILETEGTEAFF. CDR3 sequence (DNA): TGTGCCAGTAGTATACTGGAGACAGAGGGCACTGAAGCTTTCTTT.

The V and J genes are TRBV7-9 and TRBJ2-1; 9 nucleotides agree with TRBD1. The CDR3 extends over 14 amino acids. CDR1 SEHNR and CDR2 FQNEAQ come from the germline V gene (reference sequence). J gave up 7 bases and V 3 bases, and 4 bases lay outside the gene matches. This CDR3 is CASSFSTGGNEQFF. The CDR3 region has the DNA TGTGCCAGCAGCTTTTCGACAGGGGGAAATGAGCAGTTCTTC. Looking up the rest from reference TRBV7-9 and TRBJ2-1 gives the full variable domain: DTGVSQNPRHKITKRGQNVTFRCDPISEHNRLYWYRQTLGQGPEFLTYFQNEAQLEKSRLLSDRFSAERPKGSFSTLEIQRTEQGDSAMYLCASSFSTGGNEQFFGPGTRLTVL.

The chain employs TRBV4-3 and TRBJ2-1; tentatively, D is TRBD1 or TRBD2 (5 bases each). The CDR3 loop spans 17 amino acids. Germline assignment: CDR1 LGHNA and CDR2 YSLEER. V was pared by 0 bases and J by 1 base, with 13 bases between. The CDR3 region has the DNA TGCGCCAGCAGCCAAGACCCGGGACGGTCGTCCTACAATGAGCAGTTCTTC. Translation gives CASSQDPGRSSYNEQFF.

V usage is TRBV10-3 and J usage is TRBJ1-2, with D maybe TRBD1 (6 bases). This CDR3 spans 13 amino acids. The germline gives CDR1 ENHRY, CDR2 SYGVKD. Trimming removed 2 bases from V and 5 bases from J, with 9 bases in between. The chain's CDR3 is CAISEDRSYGYTF. The CDR3 DNA reads TGTGCCATCAGTGAGGACAGGAGTTATGGCTACACCTTC.

The chain carries TRBV5-1 and TRBJ2-3; 13 bases fit TRBD2. The germline gives CDR1 SGHRS, CDR2 YFSETQ. The ends lost 4 bases at V and 2 bases at J; junction bases unmatched: 1. The CDR3 covers 15 residues. CDR3 in amino acids: CASSGTSGNTDTQYF. The CDR3 DNA reads TGCGCCAGCAGCGGGACTAGCGGGAACACAGATACGCAGTATTTT. The variable domain in full, completed from reference TRBV5-1 and TRBJ2-3, reads KAGVTQTPRYLIKTRGQQVTLSCSPISGHRSVSWYQQTPGQGLQFLFEYFSETQRNKGNFPGRFSGRQFSNSRSEMNVSTLELGDSALYLCASSGTSGNTDTQYFGPGTRLTVL.

The chain links TRBV9 to TRBJ1-3; no definite D call. In germline, CDR1 is SGDLS, CDR2 YYNGEE. There are 14 residues in the CDR3. V shed 1 base and J shed 1 base, with 6 bases lying between them. CDR3 sequence: CASSVSTSGNTIYF. CDR3 bases: TGTGCCAGCAGCGTAAGCACATCTGGAAACACCATATATTTT.

This chain connects TRBV6-5 to TRBJ2-1; 11 nucleotides match TRBD2. The V and J ends lost 4 bases and 7 bases, in that order; junction bases with no gene match: 6. This CDR3 region has 15 residues. CDR1 MNHEY and CDR2 SVGAGI come from the germline V gene. The CDR3 is CASSLTSGATNEQFF. The CDR3, as DNA: TGTGCCAGCAGTTTGACTAGCGGGGCTACGAATGAGCAGTTCTTC.

This clone appeared a single time. The chain couples TRBV6-5 to TRBJ2-5, with TRBD2 matching over 11 bases. With the DNA end fitting TRBJ2-7 better, the J assignment may be wrong. The CDR3 runs 15 residues. The germline V gene has CDR1 MNHEY and CDR2 SVGAGI. The CDR3: CASRIRTSGSYEQYF. Written as DNA, the CDR3 is TGTGCCAGCAGAATCCGGACTAGCGGGTCCTACGAGCAGTACTTC.

This chain joins TRBV9 and TRBJ2-2; 7 positions match TRBD1. The CDR3 sequence is 14 residues long. Unmatched junction bases numbered 6, after V lost 3 bases and J lost 7 bases. Germline-derived CDR1 and CDR2 are SGDLS and YYNGEE. DNA of the CDR3: TGTGCCAGCAGCGCCGACAGGGTTGTCGGGGAGCTGTTTTTT. Protein: CASSADRVVGELFF. Full variable domain (rest looked up from reference TRBV9 and TRBJ2-2): DSGVTQTPKHLITATGQRVTLRCSPRSGDLSVYWYQQSLDQGLQFLIQYYNGEERAKGNILERFSAQQFPDLHSELNLSSLELGDSALYFCASSADRVVGELFFGEGSRLTVL.

The table lists this clone with a count of one. The chain recombines TRBV5-1 with TRBJ2-7; 9 nucleotides match TRBD2. The CDR3 is 18 residues long. Germline V lookup: CDR1 SGHRS, CDR2 YFSETQ. J lost 4 bases, V lost 0 bases, and 14 bases had no gene match. CDR3 sequence reads: CASSLVTPTAGGSYEQYF. Here the CDR3 DNA reads TGCGCCAGCAGCTTGGTTACCCCTACGGCGGGAGGGTCATACGAGCAGTACTTC. The full variable domain, in which reference TRBV5-1 and TRBJ2-7 provide the parts outside the CDR3, is KAGVTQTPRYLIKTRGQQVTLSCSPISGHRSVSWYQQTPGQGLQFLFEYFSETQRNKGNFPGRFSGRQFSNSRSEMNVSTLELGDSALYLCASSLVTPTAGGSYEQYFGPGTRLTVT.

The V gene is TRBV4-3, the J gene TRBJ2-1; TRBD2 matches 11 bases. The junction had 2 bases not matched to a gene; V was cut back by 5 bases and J by 2 bases. This CDR3 has 15 amino acids. CDR1 and CDR2 (germline): LGHNA, YSLEER. As DNA, the CDR3 is TGCGCCAGCAGCAGGGGACTAGCGGCCTACAATGAGCAGTTCTTC. Translating gives CASSRGLAAYNEQFF.

This clone was seen a single time. J is TRBJ1-2 and V is TRBV28; possibly TRBD1 for D (5 bases). The CDR3 covers 12 residues. CDR1 MDHEN and CDR2 SYDVKM come from the germline V gene. V lost 5 bases and J lost 4, with 8 bases in between. CDR3 amino acids: CASSPGLYGYTF. The CDR3 coding sequence is TGTGCCAGCAGTCCGGGACTCTATGGCTACACCTTC.

V is TRBV4-1 and J is TRBJ2-1, with D tentatively TRBD1 (6 bases). V lost 4 bases to trimming and J lost 4 bases, with 14 bases between them. The germline gives CDR1 MGHRA, CDR2 YSYEKL. The CDR3 totals 15 residues. The CDR3 protein is CASSLLRQGYNEQFF. CDR3 nucleotides: TGCGCCAGCAGCCTTCTTCGCCAGGGGTACAATGAGCAGTTCTTC.

The V call is TRBV6-5, the J call TRBJ1-1, with TRBD1 matching 10 bases. CDR3 length: 14 residues. The V gene's germline CDR1 is MNHEY and CDR2 SVGAGI. V gave up 4 bases and J gave up 10 bases; unmatched junction bases: 9. The CDR3 spells CASSSSRQGAGAFF. CDR3 nucleotides: TGTGCCAGCAGTTCGTCTCGACAGGGGGCTGGAGCTTTCTTT.

The chain is built from TRBV19 and TRBJ1-2, with a possible D match to TRBD1 (6 bases). The length of the CDR3 is 16 residues. Germline V lookup: CDR1 LNHDA, CDR2 SQIVND (reference sequence). V lost 4 bases to trimming and J lost 7 bases, with 22 bases between them. The CDR3 sequence: CASSSSGGGPSGGYTF. DNA for the CDR3: TGTGCCAGTAGTAGCTCTGGTGGGGGGCCCTCCGGTGGCTACACCTTC. Full variable domain (outside the CDR3, taken from reference TRBV19 and TRBJ1-2): DGGITQSPKYLFRKEGQNVTLSCEQNLNHDAMYWYRQDPGQGLRLIYYSQIVNDFQKGDIAEGYSVSREKKESFPLTVTSAQKNPTAFYLCASSSSGGGPSGGYTFGSGTRLTVV.

The rearrangement uses TRBV23-1 and TRBJ2-1; TRBD1 matches at 9 bases. TRBV23-1 is assigned to the ORF class and has an uncertain function. CDR3 length equals 17 residues. V lost 4 bases to trimming and J lost 8 bases; unmatched junction nucleotides: 15. The DNA of the CDR3 is TGCGCCAGCAGTCCTTACAGGGGGCTTAAAAGGCGCGATGAGCAGTTCTTC. Translation: CASSPYRGLKRRDEQFF.

The chain couples TRBV14 to TRBJ1-1; the match to TRBD1 covers 8 bases. Germline CDR1 SGHDN, CDR2 FVKESK. The CDR3 spans 16 residues. V trimming: 1 base; J trimming: 5 bases; junction bases outside the gene matches: 9. The CDR3 region is CASSQARGRMGTEAFF. The DNA for the CDR3 is TGTGCCAGCAGCCAAGCCAGGGGGCGCATGGGGACTGAAGCTTTCTTT.

V is TRBV28 and J is TRBJ2-7; 9 bases are a match to TRBD1. In germline, CDR1 is MDHEN, CDR2 SYDVKM. This CDR3 is built from 14 residues. V gave up 8 bases and J gave up 1 base; unmatched junction bases: 6. DNA for the CDR3: TGTGCCAGCTGCACAGGGGGCAAATCCTACGAGCAGTACTTC. Amino acids: CASCTGGKSYEQYF.

This chain joins TRBV6-1 and TRBJ2-3, with D possibly matching TRBD2 (6 bases). This CDR3 has 15 residues. Trimming stripped 2 bases from V and 4 bases from J, with 13 bases between. CDR1 is MNHNS and CDR2 is SASEGT in the germline V gene. The CDR3 is CASSESGGRSDTQYF. CDR3 bases: TGTGCCAGCAGTGAATCCGGGGGAAGGTCAGATACGCAGTATTTT.

This clone was seen just once. This chain joins TRBV5-1 and TRBJ2-7; 7 bases fit TRBD2. CDR1 is SGHRS, CDR2 YFSETQ, per germline. V trimming: 1 base; J trimming: 0 bases; junction bases outside the gene matches: 4. This CDR3 has 15 amino acids. The CDR3 region has the DNA TGCGCCAGCAGCTTGACTAGCGACATCTCCTACGAGCAGTACTTC. It translates to CASSLTSDISYEQYF.

This clone was seen once. This chain uses TRBV7-8 with TRBJ2-7, with 13 bases fitting TRBD2. J lost 4 bases, V lost 5 bases, and 2 bases had no gene match. The CDR3 has 14 residues. Germline V CDR1 and CDR2: SGHVS, FQNEAQ. CDR3 sequence: CASSRTSGSYEQYF. The CDR3, as DNA: TGTGCCAGCAGCCGGACTAGCGGGAGTTACGAGCAGTACTTC.

This sequence joins TRBV7-9 and TRBJ2-1; TRBD2 aligns across 9 bases. Losses at the gene ends were 7 bases for V and 2 bases for J; bases not matched to a gene: 18. Germline V gene lookup returns CDR1 SEHNR and CDR2 FQNEAQ (reference sequence). The CDR3 contains 19 residues. CDR3 coding DNA: TGTGCCAGCACCTCATTTCCGCCGGCAATAGCGGGAGCCTACAATGAGCAGTTCTTC. Protein: CASTSFPPAIAGAYNEQFF.